The next 28 T cell receptor beta chains were all read from a single sample in a study of blood T cell repertoires in COVID-19. Some clones are missing from TCRdb's copy, which holds only in-frame ones; the method was immunoSEQ multiplex PCR. The profile shows a few hundred thousand clones, around nine tenths of them singletons. The sample was peripheral blood. The receptors originated from a man aged 55 to 69 with acute or convalescent COVID-19.

V usage is TRBV27 and J usage is TRBJ1-4; the match to TRBD1 covers 8 bases. V shed 5 bases, J shed 10 bases, and the junction held 15 bases outside the gene matches. CDR3 length: 16 amino acids. Germline-derived CDR1 and CDR2 are MNHEY and SMNVEV (reference sequence). The CDR3 DNA sequence: TGTGCCAGCAGTATCTTCCTGGGGACAGGCGTCGGAAAACTGTTTTTT. This translates into CASSIFLGTGVGKLFF.

The V gene is TRBV24-1, the J gene TRBJ2-3, with TRBD1 matching 11 bases. There are 15 residues in the CDR3. V gave up 4 bases and J gave up 5 bases; unmatched junction bases: 4. Germline assignment: CDR1 KGHDR and CDR2 SFDVKD. For the CDR3, the DNA is TGTGCCACCAGTGACCAGGACAGGGGGCGAGATACGCAGTATTTT. It specifies CATSDQDRGRDTQYF.

The chain combines TRBV15 with TRBJ2-1; 10 nucleotides match TRBD1. Germline V gene data show CDR1 as LNHNV and CDR2 as YYDKDF (reference sequence). This CDR3 has 19 amino acids. V lost 0 bases and J lost 6; bases outside the gene matches: 14. The CDR3 coding sequence is TGTGCCACCAGCAGAGATCAGGTCTGGGACAGGGGAAATTCCAATGAGCAGTTCTTC. Residues: CATSRDQVWDRGNSNEQFF.

This clone was observed a handful of times. The chain combines TRBV25-1 with TRBJ1-2, with TRBD1 as a possible D gene (5 bases). The CDR3 is made up of 12 amino acids. The V end was cut by 8 bases, the J end by 8 bases, with 15 bases between. Germline CDR1 reads MGHDK; CDR2 reads SYGVNS. This chain's CDR3 is CASSEGKSGYTF. In DNA form, the CDR3 reads TGTGCCAGCTCGGAGGGGAAATCGGGCTACACCTTC.

The chain carries TRBV4-3 and TRBJ1-4; D gene unclear. Germline values: CDR1 LGHNA, CDR2 YSLEER. V lost 0 bases and J lost 6, with 14 bases in between. CDR3 length: 16 amino acids. CDR3 coding DNA: TGCGCCAGCAGCCAAGAGTATCGAGGGTTGGATGAAAAACTGTTTTTT. Protein sequence: CASSQEYRGLDEKLFF.

V and J are TRBV2 and TRBJ2-5, with TRBD2 identical over 7 bases. The CDR3 covers 14 residues. The J segment lost 2 bases and the V segment lost 7 bases, leaving 7 bases of the junction unmatched. CDR1 and CDR2 from the germline V gene are SNHLY and FYNNEI. The CDR3 DNA reads as TGTGCCAGCACTAGGGGACTATTACAAGAGACCCAGTACTTC. Encoded protein: CASTRGLLQETQYF.

In nucleotides, the CDR3 is TGTGCCAGTCGCCGGGGGGGGCAACATGGCTACACCTTC. Translating gives CASRRGGQHGYTF. The chain has TRBV19 and TRBJ1-2, with D possibly matching TRBD1 (6 bases). Trimming shortened V by 8 bases and J by 6 bases, and 16 bases separated the two germline ends. Germline V CDR1 and CDR2: LNHDA, SQIVND (reference sequence). The CDR3 runs 13 residues.

The chain recombines TRBV7-8 with TRBJ1-6, with no clear D. With 1 base removed from V and 8 bases from J, the gap between germline ends came to 12 bases. This CDR3 spans 15 amino acids. Germline lookup yields CDR1 SGHVS and CDR2 FQNEAQ. The CDR3 sequence: CASSLEGGSYSPLHF. CDR3 bases: TGTGCCAGCAGCTTAGAAGGCGGCAGTTATTCACCCCTCCACTTT.

V usage is TRBV10-3 and J usage is TRBJ2-3; 10 bases agree with TRBD2. CDR3 length: 16 residues. Looked up from germline, CDR1 is ENHRY and CDR2 is SYGVKD. Trimming removed 4 bases from V and 5 bases from J; junction bases left unmatched: 9. The CDR3 loop reads CAISGQLAGVVDTQYF. The CDR3 coding sequence is TGTGCCATCAGTGGGCAGCTAGCGGGGGTCGTAGATACGCAGTATTTT.

V usage is TRBV7-8 and J usage is TRBJ2-7; 9 positions agree with TRBD1. The junction had 4 bases not matched to a gene; V was cut back by 1 base and J by 3 bases. There are 15 residues in the CDR3. From germline, CDR1 is SGHVS and CDR2 FQNEAQ. CDR3 nucleotides: TGTGCCAGCAGCTTAGTTGGGACAGGGAGCTACGAGCAGTACTTC. Translating gives CASSLVGTGSYEQYF.

This chain links TRBV30 with TRBJ2-2; unclear D gene. V lost 0 bases and J 8 bases, leaving 4 bases between the germline ends. Germline V gene sequence: CDR1 GTSNPN, CDR2 SVGIG (reference sequence). CDR3 length: 11 amino acids. CDR3 protein: CAWSVQGELFF. CDR3 in DNA: TGTGCCTGGAGTGTACAGGGGGAGCTGTTTTTT.

The V call is TRBV29-1, the J call TRBJ1-1; 9 bases line up with TRBD1. The CDR3 is made up of 13 amino acids. After removal of 6 bases from V and 5 bases from J, the junction contained 7 bases not matched to a gene. Germline V gene sequence: CDR1 SQVTM, CDR2 ANQGSEA. CDR3 residues: CSVSTGGRTEAFF. The CDR3 DNA follows: TGCAGCGTGTCGACAGGGGGGAGGACTGAAGCTTTCTTT. The full variable domain, with the rest looked up from reference TRBV29-1 and TRBJ1-1, is SAVISQKPSRDICQRGTSLTIQCQVDSQVTMMFWYRQQPGQSLTLIATANQGSEATYESGFVIDKFPISRPNLTFSTLTVSNMSPEDSSIYLCSVSTGGRTEAFFGQGTRLTVV.

The chain is built from TRBV18 and TRBJ2-2; weak D call: TRBD1 (5 bases). This CDR3 comprises 16 residues. Germline lookup yields CDR1 KGHSH and CDR2 LQKENI. V was shortened by 0 bases and J by 5 bases, with 13 bases between the two germline ends. CDR3 DNA sequence: TGTGCCAGCTCACCACCATATCCAGGGAAAACCGGGGAGCTGTTTTTT. It encodes CASSPPYPGKTGELFF.

This chain uses TRBV7-6 with TRBJ2-1, with 9 positions matching TRBD1. The V gene's germline CDR1 is SGHVS and CDR2 FNYEAQ. V lost 5 bases to trimming and J lost 7 bases; unmatched junction nucleotides: 12. The length of the CDR3 is 16 residues. CDR3 in amino acids: CASSPTGGHGSNEQFF. In nucleotides, the CDR3 is TGTGCCAGCAGCCCCACAGGGGGCCACGGTTCAAATGAGCAGTTCTTC.

The CDR3 loop reads CASSIGTGTGLKKLFF. The CDR3 region has the DNA TGTGCCAGTAGTATTGGTACCGGGACAGGGTTGAAAAAACTGTTTTTT. This rearrangement joins TRBV19 to TRBJ1-4, with 9 bases identical to TRBD1. V was clipped by 3 bases and J by 9 bases; unmatched bases: 11. From germline, CDR1 is LNHDA and CDR2 SQIVND (reference sequence). The CDR3 is 16 residues long.

The CDR3 loop reads CASHGPGERGGYTF. Written as DNA, the CDR3 is TGCGCCAGCCATGGGCCGGGGGAAAGGGGCGGCTACACCTTC. The chain couples TRBV5-1 to TRBJ1-2, with D tentatively TRBD1 (5 bases). The CDR3 is 14 residues long. Germline V gene sequence: CDR1 SGHRS, CDR2 YFSETQ. V lost 7 bases and J lost 8, with 21 bases in between.

The chain has TRBV27 and TRBJ1-5; TRBD1 is a possible D gene (5 bases). This CDR3 region has 13 residues. Germline values: CDR1 MNHEY, CDR2 SMNVEV (reference sequence). Trimming removed 7 bases at V and 4 bases at J, with 11 bases between. The CDR3 DNA is TGTGCCAGCACTGGACACCCTAATCAGCCCCAGCATTTT. It specifies CASTGHPNQPQHF.

The chain is built from TRBV7-9 and TRBJ2-7; 7 nucleotides agree with TRBD1. The junction had 6 bases not matched to a gene; V was cut back by 5 bases and J by 2 bases. Germline CDR1 SEHNR, CDR2 FQNEAQ (reference sequence). The CDR3 covers 14 residues. For the CDR3, the DNA is TGTGCCAGCAGCCGCGACAGGGTAACCTACGAGCAGTACTTC. This encodes CASSRDRVTYEQYF.

The V gene is TRBV6-6, the J gene TRBJ2-7; 7 positions agree with TRBD2. The CDR3 extends over 15 amino acids. The V gene's germline CDR1 is MNHNY and CDR2 SVGAGI (reference sequence). The ends lost 2 bases at V and 6 bases at J; junction bases unmatched: 10. CDR3 residues: CASSYVFGGGVEQYF. The CDR3, as DNA: TGTGCCAGCAGTTACGTTTTCGGGGGAGGGGTCGAGCAGTACTTC.

The chain recombines TRBV28 with TRBJ1-1; D is unclear. Germline V gene sequence: CDR1 MDHEN, CDR2 SYDVKM. Trimming left V 5 bases short and J 7 bases short, with 14 bases between. The length of the CDR3 is 13 residues. The CDR3 sequence: CASSTHGYGEAFF. The CDR3 bases are TGTGCCAGCAGTACACACGGGTATGGTGAAGCTTTCTTT.

The chain joins TRBV6-5 to TRBJ2-1; TRBD2 matches 12 bases. Trimming at V came to 1 base and at J to 5 bases, leaving 0 bases not matched to a gene. CDR3 length equals 15 residues. Germline CDR1 is MNHEY and CDR2 is SVGAGI. DNA for the CDR3: TGTGCCAGCAGTTACTGGACTAGCGGGGACAATGAGCAGTTCTTC. Translating it yields CASSYWTSGDNEQFF.

This chain connects TRBV24-1 to TRBJ2-1; the D gene is possibly TRBD1 (5 bases). CDR1 KGHDR and CDR2 SFDVKD come from the germline V gene. V dropped 2 bases and J dropped 7 bases, with 11 bases sitting between them. There are 14 residues in the CDR3. The CDR3 nucleotides are TGTGCCACCAGTGATTCCCAGGGCTGGAATGAGCAGTTCTTC. Protein product: CATSDSQGWNEQFF.

Only a few counts were recorded for this clone. The V call is TRBV11-3, the J call TRBJ2-7; tentatively, D is TRBD1 (7 bases). The germline V gene has CDR1 SGHNT and CDR2 YENEEA. This CDR3 has 17 amino acids. V lost 5 bases and J 2 bases, leaving 22 bases between the germline ends. This CDR3 reads CASSMGGGTDLPYEQYF. Here the CDR3 DNA reads TGTGCCAGCAGCATGGGGGGCGGGACAGATCTCCCCTACGAGCAGTACTTC.

This clone came up once. V and J are TRBV19 and TRBJ2-3; a possible D gene is TRBD2 (6 bases). The V gene's germline CDR1 is LNHDA and CDR2 SQIVND (reference sequence). V was clipped by 7 bases and J by 3 bases, with 8 bases between them. CDR3 length: 12 residues. CDR3: CASNRGTDTQYF. The CDR3 DNA follows: TGTGCCAGTAATCGGGGGACAGATACGCAGTATTTT.

This clone was recorded only once. The rearrangement links TRBV27 to TRBJ2-4, with TRBD1 identical over 7 bases. This CDR3 is 15 amino acids long. Unmatched junction bases numbered 5, after V lost 2 bases and J lost 4 bases. Germline CDR1 and CDR2: MNHEY and SMNVEV (reference sequence). DNA of the CDR3: TGTGCCAGCAGTTTAGCTTGGGACAGAAAAAACATTCAGTACTTC. It is translated as CASSLAWDRKNIQYF.

The V and J genes are TRBV27 and TRBJ2-3; 10 bases map to TRBD2. With 5 bases clipped from V and 2 bases from J, the junction kept 7 bases outside the gene matches. The germline CDR1 and CDR2 sequences are MNHEY and SMNVEV (reference sequence). This CDR3 region has 16 residues. Here the CDR3 reads CASSLLAGGLTDTQYF. Here the CDR3 DNA reads TGTGCCAGCAGTCTTTTAGCGGGGGGCCTCACAGATACGCAGTATTTT.

The chain recombines TRBV10-1 with TRBJ2-3; TRBD2 matches at 8 bases. Germline V gene sequence: CDR1 WNHNN, CDR2 SYGVQD (reference sequence). V trimming: 7 bases; J trimming: 2 bases; junction bases outside the gene matches: 8. The CDR3 has 15 residues. The CDR3 DNA reads TGCGCCAGCAACCCGACTAGCGCACACACAGATACGCAGTATTTT. Its translation: CASNPTSAHTDTQYF.

V usage is TRBV13 and J usage is TRBJ1-5; D might be TRBD1 (6 bases). The CDR3 runs to 15 residues. V was shortened by 3 bases and J by 2 bases, with 11 bases between the two germline ends. Germline V gene lookup returns CDR1 PRHDT and CDR2 FYEKMQ (reference sequence). The CDR3 here is CASSLGGLGNQPQHF. The CDR3 region has the DNA TGTGCCAGCAGCTTGGGGGGGCTGGGCAATCAGCCCCAGCATTTT.